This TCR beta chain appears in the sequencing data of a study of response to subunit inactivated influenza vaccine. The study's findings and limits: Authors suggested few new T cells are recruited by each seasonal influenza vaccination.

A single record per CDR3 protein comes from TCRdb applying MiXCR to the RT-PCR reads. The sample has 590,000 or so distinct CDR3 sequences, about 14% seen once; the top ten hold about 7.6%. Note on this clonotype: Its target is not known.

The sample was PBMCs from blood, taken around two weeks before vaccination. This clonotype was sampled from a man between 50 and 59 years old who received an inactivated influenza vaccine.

For the CDR3, the DNA is TGTGCCAGCAGCCAAGTGGTTAGCGGGATCCAGTATTTT. As protein: CASSQVVSGIQYF. The chain combines TRBV3-1 with TRBJ2-3; 8 nucleotides match TRBD2. The CDR3 is made up of 13 amino acids. Germline V gene lookup returns CDR1 LGHDT and CDR2 YNNKEL (reference sequence). Trimming took 1 base from V and 12 from J; bases not matched to a gene: 6.